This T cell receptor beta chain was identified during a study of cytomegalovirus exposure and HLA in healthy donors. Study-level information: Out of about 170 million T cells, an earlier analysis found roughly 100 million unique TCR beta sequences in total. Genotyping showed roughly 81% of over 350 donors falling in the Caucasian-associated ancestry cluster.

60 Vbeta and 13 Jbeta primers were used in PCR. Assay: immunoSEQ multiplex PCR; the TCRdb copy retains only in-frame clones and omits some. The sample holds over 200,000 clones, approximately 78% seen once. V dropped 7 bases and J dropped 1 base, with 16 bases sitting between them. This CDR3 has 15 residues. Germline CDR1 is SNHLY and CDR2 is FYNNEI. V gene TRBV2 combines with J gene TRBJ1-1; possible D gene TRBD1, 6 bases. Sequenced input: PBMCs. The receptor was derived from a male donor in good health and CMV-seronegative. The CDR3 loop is CASTPGGRRNTEAFF. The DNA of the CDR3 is TGTGCCAGCACCCCCGGGGGGCGCAGGAACACTGAAGCTTTCTTT.